This TCR beta chain derives from a study of shared clonotypes between healthy human individuals. The assay was immunoSEQ multiplex PCR, and TCRdb's table has in-frame clones only and misses some. The data hold about half a million clones, with 65% to 85% observed a single time. A note on this clone: This likely came from a read error, as a far larger clone is one base away. In the same sample, other DNA sequences code for this CDR3.

Germline V gene sequence: CDR1 MDHEN, CDR2 SYDVKM. The CDR3 has 12 amino acids. The sequenced sample consisted of PBMCs. This rearrangement joins TRBV28 to TRBJ1-1; 8 bases agree with TRBD1. The receptor was isolated from a middle-aged woman in good health. Some clones in this sample may be carry-over from other donors' samples. The CDR3 sequence is CASSLLTGEAFF. The CDR3 bases are TGTGCCAGCAGCTTATTGACAGGGGAGGCTTTCTTT. The full variable domain, rest sourced from reference TRBV28 and TRBJ1-1, is DVKVTQSSRYLVKRTGEKVFLECVQDMDHENMFWYRQDPGLGLRLIYFSYDVKMKEKGDIPEGYSVSREKKERFSLILESASTNQTSMYLCASSLLTGEAFFGQGTRLTVV.